The 21 T cell receptor beta chains below all came from one sample that was sequenced in a study of beta chain features in type 1 diabetes. Study outcomes and limitations: Shorter TCRB CDR3s, moderately but significantly so, marked every one of the four CD4+ subsets in Type 1 diabetes patients.

All of the isolated RNA was reverse transcribed, so expressed TCRB transcripts were sequenced. Sequencing was performed with immunoSEQ multiplex PCR; in TCRdb, only in-frame clones are kept and a portion is missing. Of approximately 260,000 clones in the sample, around 22% were seen once. No antigen is known for these receptors. Sequenced material: naive CD4+ T cells from blood. These receptors came from a woman aged 25 to 39 with type 1 diabetes.

Worth noting for this clone: Other DNA sequences in this specimen translate into the identical CDR3. The chain uses TRBV29-1 and TRBJ2-7; unclear D gene. V lost 4 bases to trimming and J lost 1 base, with 5 bases between them. This CDR3 region has 11 residues. CDR1 and CDR2 (germline): SQVTM, ANQGSEA. The CDR3 region has the DNA TGCAGCGTTGCAGGATCCTACGAGCAGTACTTC. The encoded protein is CSVAGSYEQYF.

This clone has only a few counts. The chain is built from TRBV5-4 and TRBJ1-1; TRBD1 matches 7 bases. The V gene's germline CDR1 is SGHNT and CDR2 YYREEE (reference sequence). The CDR3 is 15 residues long. The junction had 4 bases not matched to a gene; V was cut back by 2 bases and J by 0 bases. The CDR3: CASSFWTGMNTEAFF. The CDR3 DNA reads TGTGCCAGCAGCTTCTGGACAGGCATGAACACTGAAGCTTTCTTT.

The chain combines TRBV7-3 with TRBJ1-1, with D perhaps TRBD1 (6 bases). This CDR3 contains 15 residues. The ends were cut back, 6 bases at V and 4 bases at J, with 18 bases in the middle. CDR1 is SGHTA and CDR2 is FQGTGA in the germline V gene. CDR3 sequence: CASRDQPGDLTEAFF. The CDR3 DNA follows: TGTGCCAGCAGGGACCAACCAGGGGACCTCACTGAAGCTTTCTTT. Based on the CDR3 plus reference TRBV7-3 and TRBJ1-1, the full variable domain is GAGVSQTPSNKVTEKGKYVELRCDPISGHTALYWYRQSLGQGPEFLIYFQGTGAADDSGLPNDRFFAVRPEGSVSTLKIQRTERGDSAVYLCASRDQPGDLTEAFFGQGTRLTVV.

This clone was seen a handful of times. J is TRBJ2-1 and V is TRBV11-3; perhaps TRBD1 as D (6 bases). This CDR3 comprises 13 residues. Germline V lookup: CDR1 SGHNT, CDR2 YENEEA. V lost 5 bases and J lost 7, with 12 bases in between. CDR3 in amino acids: CASSAPQGNEQFF. The CDR3 region has the DNA TGTGCCAGCAGCGCCCCTCAGGGGAATGAGCAGTTCTTC.

The J gene is TRBJ1-2, the V gene TRBV2, with 11 bases fitting TRBD1. Germline CDR1 and CDR2: SNHLY and FYNNEI. The trim removed 6 bases at V and 5 bases at J, leaving 2 bases unmatched. This CDR3 comprises 13 residues. The CDR3 region is CASSGTGGYGYTF. As DNA, the CDR3 is TGTGCCAGCAGCGGGACAGGGGGTTATGGCTACACCTTC.

The chain joins TRBV25-1 to TRBJ2-3; tentative D call: TRBD1 (6 bases). The V end lost 5 bases, the J end lost 2 bases, and 14 bases lay between the germline ends. Germline CDR1 MGHDK, CDR2 SYGVNS. This CDR3 is built from 15 residues. The CDR3: CASSIGRGYTDTQYF. The CDR3 DNA follows: TGTGCCAGCAGTATCGGCAGGGGATACACAGATACGCAGTATTTT. Combining the CDR3 with reference TRBV25-1 and TRBJ2-3 gives the whole variable domain EADIYQTPRYLVIGTGKKITLECSQTMGHDKMYWYQQDPGMELHLIHYSYGVNSTEKGDLSSESTVSRIRTEHFPLTLESARPSHTSQYLCASSIGRGYTDTQYFGPGTRLTVL.

The chain combines TRBV30 with TRBJ1-5, with no clear D. Trimming left V 0 bases short and J 0 bases short, with 9 bases between. The CDR3 length is 15 residues. Germline V gene sequence: CDR1 GTSNPN, CDR2 SVGIG (reference sequence). The CDR3 sequence: CAWSVRENSNQPQHF. The DNA for the CDR3 is TGTGCCTGGAGTGTACGGGAGAATAGCAATCAGCCCCAGCATTTT.

The rearrangement links TRBV14 to TRBJ2-7; D may be TRBD1 (6 bases). Trimming took off 5 bases at V and 10 bases at J, with 12 bases between the two ends. Germline-derived CDR1 and CDR2 are SGHDN and FVKESK. The CDR3 runs to 11 residues. For the CDR3, the DNA is TGTGCCAGCAGCGCCGGGACACTACAGTACTTC. It yields the protein CASSAGTLQYF.

Only a few counts were recorded for this clone. The chain links TRBV9 to TRBJ2-1, with 7 bases lining up with TRBD2. Trimming at V came to 0 bases and at J to 9 bases, leaving 12 bases not matched to a gene. The CDR3 has 16 amino acids. Germline loops: CDR1 SGDLS, CDR2 YYNGEE. The CDR3, as DNA: TGTGCCAGCAGCGTAGTAAGCGGGACCCCTTTCGGTGAGCAGTTCTTC. This sequence encodes CASSVVSGTPFGEQFF.

This chain joins TRBV20-1 and TRBJ1-2; D is uncertain. V lost 3 bases to trimming and J lost 8 bases, with 10 bases between them. Germline V lookup: CDR1 DFQATT, CDR2 SNEGSKA (reference sequence). The CDR3 is made up of 11 amino acids. The CDR3 bases are TGCAGTGCTAGGCAGCTCAGGGGCTACACCTTC. This encodes CSARQLRGYTF.

As for this clone: Distinct nucleotide sequences in the sample also encode this CDR3. V usage is TRBV7-3 and J usage is TRBJ2-7; TRBD2 aligns across 9 bases. CDR3 length equals 14 residues. V lost 0 bases to trimming and J lost 3 bases; unmatched junction nucleotides: 0. The V gene's germline CDR1 is SGHTA and CDR2 FQGTGA. The CDR3 protein is CASSLTSGSYEQYF. The CDR3 nucleotides read TGTGCCAGCAGCTTAACTAGCGGGAGCTACGAGCAGTACTTC.

The V gene is TRBV5-1, the J gene TRBJ2-5; 14 bases map to TRBD2. Trimming removed 7 bases from V and 1 base from J; junction bases left unmatched: 3. Germline CDR1 reads SGHRS; CDR2 reads YFSETQ. This CDR3 has 15 residues. The CDR3 nucleotides read TGCGCCAGCGGGACTAGCGGGAGTTCCCAAGAGACCCAGTACTTC. It encodes CASGTSGSSQETQYF.

The rearrangement uses TRBV5-1 and TRBJ2-1, with D unclear. Germline loops: CDR1 SGHRS, CDR2 YFSETQ. V was cut by 2 bases and J by 4 bases, with 10 bases left in between. CDR3 length equals 14 residues. CDR3 in amino acids: CASSFGGVYNEQFF. In DNA form, the CDR3 reads TGCGCCAGCAGCTTTGGCGGAGTGTACAATGAGCAGTTCTTC.

This clone turned up a few times. The chain employs TRBV5-1 and TRBJ2-5; maybe TRBD1 (6 bases). The CDR3 is 15 residues long. V was cut by 2 bases and J by 4 bases, with 15 bases left in between. Germline CDR1 is SGHRS and CDR2 is YFSETQ. The CDR3, as DNA: TGCGCCAGCAGCTTTTCCGTACCGACAGGAGAGACCCAGTACTTC. It yields the protein CASSFSVPTGETQYF.

The rearrangement joins TRBV18 to TRBJ2-1; the match to TRBD1 covers 8 bases. The V segment lost 5 bases and the J segment 4 bases; nucleotides outside the gene matches: 7. There are 15 residues in the CDR3. Germline V lookup: CDR1 KGHSH, CDR2 LQKENI. Written as DNA, the CDR3 is TGTGCCAGCTCAGAGGGACAGGCGGTTTACAATGAGCAGTTCTTC. Translating gives CASSEGQAVYNEQFF.

The V gene is TRBV18, the J gene TRBJ2-2, with D perhaps TRBD2 (5 bases). The CDR3 sequence is 15 residues long. Trimming took off 4 bases at V and 5 bases at J, with 14 bases between the two ends. CDR1 is KGHSH and CDR2 is LQKENI in the germline V gene. CDR3 sequence reads: CASSRASLRTGELFF. The CDR3 DNA is TGTGCCAGCTCACGGGCTAGCCTACGGACCGGGGAGCTGTTTTTT.

The CDR3 DNA sequence: TGTGCCTGGAGTGTACTAAGAAATCCCATAAATGAAAAACTGTTTTTT. Encoded protein: CAWSVLRNPINEKLFF. The rearrangement joins TRBV30 to TRBJ1-4; D is ambiguous. Germline CDR1 and CDR2: GTSNPN and SVGIG (reference sequence). The CDR3 runs 16 residues. Trimming cost V 0 bases and J 5 bases, with 16 bases left between them.

This chain links TRBV5-6 with TRBJ2-3, with a possible D match to TRBD2 (5 bases). The ends were cut back, 1 base at V and 3 bases at J, with 6 bases in the middle. The CDR3 loop spans 13 amino acids. Germline CDR1 SGHDT, CDR2 YYEEEE. The CDR3 coding sequence is TGTGCCAGCAGCTTGCGGGGTACAGATACGCAGTATTTT. Its translation is CASSLRGTDTQYF.

J is TRBJ2-3 and V is TRBV9; the match to TRBD2 covers 8 bases. The CDR3 length is 16 residues. V shed 0 bases and J 4 bases; nucleotides not matched to a gene: 7. Germline V gene data show CDR1 as SGDLS and CDR2 as YYNGEE. CDR3 sequence reads: CASSVAPGLDADTQYF. As DNA, the CDR3 is TGTGCCAGCAGCGTAGCGCCGGGACTAGATGCAGATACGCAGTATTTT.

The chain uses TRBV18 and TRBJ1-1, with D maybe TRBD1 (6 bases). This CDR3 comprises 13 residues. Germline values: CDR1 KGHSH, CDR2 LQKENI. V was pared by 6 bases and J by 0 bases, with 8 bases between. In DNA, the CDR3 is TGTGCCAGCTCCCGGACAGTGAACACTGAAGCTTTCTTT. As protein: CASSRTVNTEAFF.

The rearrangement uses TRBV4-1 and TRBJ2-7; possible D gene TRBD1, 6 bases. Germline values: CDR1 MGHRA, CDR2 YSYEKL. V lost 3 bases to trimming and J lost 5 bases, with 17 bases between them. This CDR3 region has 15 residues. In DNA, the CDR3 is TGCGCCAGCAGCCACCAGACAGGACCTCTCCACGAGCAGTACTTC. It is translated as CASSHQTGPLHEQYF.